The clone carrying this T cell receptor beta chain has a count of ten or more. CDR1 and CDR2 from the germline V gene are MNHEY and SMNVEV (reference sequence). J lost 8 bases, V lost 2 bases, and 16 bases had no gene match. This CDR3 is built from 18 residues. This record belongs to a study of T cells after yellow fever vaccination. Each CDR3 protein is one row after TCRdb ran MiXCR on the 5' RACE reads. The data contain roughly 340,000 distinct CDR3 sequences, roughly 4.3% of them seen just once; the ten biggest clones take up roughly 26%. This clonotype originated in a young man who received the YFV17D yellow fever vaccine. Here the sequenced sample was PBMCs, taken 5 days after the yellow fever booster vaccination. The rearrangement uses TRBV27 and TRBJ2-4, with TRBD2 matching 9 bases. The CDR3 DNA reads TGTGCCAGCAGTTTACGAATCGGGCGGGGGGGTCTTGTCGACATTCAGTACTTC. The encoded protein is CASSLRIGRGGLVDIQYF.